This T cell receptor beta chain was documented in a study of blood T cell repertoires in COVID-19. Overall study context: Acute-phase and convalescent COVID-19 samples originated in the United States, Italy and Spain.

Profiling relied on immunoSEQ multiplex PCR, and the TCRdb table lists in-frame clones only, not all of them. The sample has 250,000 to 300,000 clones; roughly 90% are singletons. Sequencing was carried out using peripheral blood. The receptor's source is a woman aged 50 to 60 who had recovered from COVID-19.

CDR3 region: CASSQQQGVGYTF. In DNA form, the CDR3 reads TGTGCCAGCAGCCAACAACAGGGGGTTGGCTACACCTTC. The chain employs TRBV4-2 and TRBJ1-2, with TRBD1 matching over 8 bases. This CDR3 has 13 residues. Germline-derived CDR1 and CDR2 are LGHNA and YNFKEQ. V lost 2 bases to trimming and J lost 7 bases; unmatched junction nucleotides: 3.